The T cell receptor (beta chain) described here comes from a study of T cell clusters in autoimmune cytopenias. Study as a whole: A median of about 54,000 TRB reads per sample yielded a median approximately 2,400 distinct clonotypes. Overall study findings and caveats: TRB repertoire shifts in secondary cytopenia and chronic lymphocytic leukemia mostly reflected lymphoma, not autoimmunity. Functional roles of the in silico T cell clusters still await experimental validation. Healthy donors had about 3-fold more exclusive TRB clusters than active autoimmune hepatitis patients.

This clonotype is identified as medium-sized from frequency. Its antigen is currently unknown. CDR3 size: 14 residues. One tube held mixed TRB-A and TRB-B primer pools for touch-down PCR. Each CDR3 protein gets one entry in TCRdb, which reprocessed the multiplex PCR reads and gives no DNA. This sample's table reports around 4,800 distinct CDR3 sequences. About 39,000 genome equivalents of blood DNA were amplified for TRB. The source is a human donor with an autoimmune cytopenia or autoimmune hepatitis (not recorded which). The V and J genes are TRBV12-3 or TRBV12-4 and TRBJ2-3; the D gene TCRdb calls, TRBD2, cannot be checked with no DNA. The sequenced sample consisted of peripheral blood. CDR3 residues: CASSLVDSGDTQYF.